This TCR beta chain was identified during a study of beta chain features in type 1 diabetes. Cells sorted by CD45RO/CCR7/CD25/CD127/CD95/CD27 comprised CD4+ naive, central memory, regulatory and stem cell-like memory cells. With regard to this clone: What it binds is unknown.

The isolated RNA, all of it, was reverse transcribed, so expressed TCRB transcripts were what got sequenced. Sequencing of naive, central memory and regulatory T cell samples gave an average of roughly 3.5 million reads. Profiled with immunoSEQ multiplex PCR; TCRdb holds only in-frame clones, not every one. The sample has 130,000 to 150,000 clones; less than 8.5% are singletons. Notes on the study in general: Patients showed naive, central memory and Treg TCRB repertoires that appeared more similar than those of healthy donors.

This CDR3 has 14 residues. V was clipped by 4 bases and J by 6 bases, with 14 bases between them. Germline-derived CDR1 and CDR2 are SGHKS and YYEKEE (reference sequence). This TCR derives from a woman between 25 and 40 years old in good health. This chain connects TRBV5-5 to TRBJ2-1; a weak D match, TRBD1 (6 bases). The sequenced sample consisted of central memory CD4+ T cells from blood. CDR3 sequence (DNA): TGTGCCAGCAGCAAGGACAGCTTTACCAATGAGCAGTTCTTC. Protein sequence: CASSKDSFTNEQFF.